The clone carrying this TCR beta chain appeared many times. The sample originates from a study of blood T cell repertoires in COVID-19. Study-wide background: Collection of acute and convalescent COVID-19 samples took place in the United States, Italy and Spain. The analysed material was cDNA or gDNA that came from T cells, B-cell-depleted T cells, or PBMCs.

Per the original data handling: Amplification from reference gene primers served as the basis for estimated nucleated cell counts. Data came from immunoSEQ multiplex PCR; TCRdb stores just in-frame clones and leaves some out. That table gives V, J and clone size, and the DNA gave D and trimming. The sample contains about 130,000 clones, more than 80% of which appear only once. During active infection, Seattle patients enrolled and were then monitored through disease. The CDR3 runs to 12 residues. Trimming cost V 0 bases and J 2 bases, with 3 bases left between them. Germline loops: CDR1 SGHNT, CDR2 YYREEE (reference sequence).

This chain links TRBV5-4 with TRBJ2-7; D gene ambiguous. The sequenced sample was peripheral blood. The clonotype originates from a woman at least 80 years old with COVID-19, enrolled during active disease. The CDR3 protein is CASSLATYEQYF. Written as DNA, the CDR3 is TGTGCCAGCAGCTTGGCCACCTACGAGCAGTACTTC.